These 31 T cell receptor beta chains came from one sample sequenced in a study of OX40 agonist ivuxolimab in advanced cancers. The assay was immunoSEQ multiplex PCR, and TCRdb's table has in-frame clones only and misses some. The sample lists 9,500 to 13,000 clones; 82% were seen once. This sample comprised CD4+ or CD8+ T cells sorted from blood, obtained in a trial of the OX40 agonist ivuxolimab. The source is an adult with an advanced solid tumor such as melanoma, head and neck, liver or kidney cancer.

This clone has only a few counts. The chain couples TRBV20-1 to TRBJ1-1; D call uncertain. Germline V lookup: CDR1 DFQATT, CDR2 SNEGSKA (reference sequence). The V end lost 3 bases, the J end lost 7 bases, and 6 bases lay between the germline ends. CDR3 length equals 10 residues. The CDR3: CSASGVEAFF. In DNA form, the CDR3 reads TGCAGTGCTAGTGGGGTTGAAGCTTTCTTT.

CDR3 region: CASSYASGSKDEQFF. The CDR3 nucleotides are TGTGCCAGCAGTTACGCTAGCGGGAGTAAGGATGAGCAGTTCTTC. This chain links TRBV6-5 with TRBJ2-1, with TRBD2 matching over 10 bases. Trimming removed 2 bases from V and 8 bases from J; junction bases left unmatched: 6. The CDR3 is 15 amino acids. Germline V gene sequence: CDR1 MNHEY, CDR2 SVGAGI.

The chain links TRBV9 to TRBJ2-3; D gene uncertain. V was pared by 6 bases and J by 2 bases, with 16 bases between. The CDR3 extends over 15 amino acids. CDR1 is SGDLS and CDR2 is YYNGEE in the germline V gene. CDR3 bases: TGTGCCAGCACCCTAGGACCGACTCACACAGATACGCAGTATTTT. This sequence encodes CASTLGPTHTDTQYF.

The chain couples TRBV5-1 to TRBJ2-3; D gene unclear. Trimming pared 3 bases from V and 4 bases from J, leaving 12 bases between. Germline-derived CDR1 and CDR2 are SGHRS and YFSETQ. The length of the CDR3 is 14 residues. CDR3 bases: TGCGCCAGCAGCTACGCCCTTTTGGCAGATACGCAGTATTTT. Protein product: CASSYALLADTQYF.

The J gene is TRBJ1-4, the V gene TRBV27; D perhaps matches TRBD1 (5 bases). V lost 5 bases to trimming and J lost 8 bases, with 15 bases between them. The CDR3 is made up of 14 amino acids. CDR1 is MNHEY, CDR2 SMNVEV, per germline (reference sequence). The CDR3 DNA follows: TGTGCCAGCAGTCTCTGGGGCCACGACGAAAAACTGTTTTTT. Translating gives CASSLWGHDEKLFF.

This chain uses TRBV10-3 with TRBJ2-1, with 9 nucleotides matching TRBD2. CDR1 ENHRY and CDR2 SYGVKD come from the germline V gene. The CDR3 is made up of 16 amino acids. Trimming at V came to 1 base and at J to 8 bases, leaving 9 bases not matched to a gene. The chain's CDR3 is CAISELTLAGIYEQFF. The CDR3 DNA sequence: TGTGCCATCAGTGAGTTAACCCTAGCGGGAATCTATGAGCAGTTCTTC.

The genes are TRBV7-6 and TRBJ2-3; D might be TRBD2 (6 bases). This CDR3 is built from 15 residues. Trimming cost V 4 bases and J 0 bases, with 11 bases left between them. Germline V gene data show CDR1 as SGHVS and CDR2 as FNYEAQ. CDR3 nucleotide sequence: TGTGCCAGCAGCTCCGATGGAGGGAGCACAGATACGCAGTATTTT. It yields the protein CASSSDGGSTDTQYF.

This chain joins TRBV7-9 and TRBJ2-5; no reliable D call. This CDR3 spans 11 amino acids. Germline V gene lookup returns CDR1 SEHNR and CDR2 FQNEAQ (reference sequence). Trimming pared 1 base from V and 11 bases from J, leaving 8 bases between. CDR3 residues: CASSLEGWQYF. CDR3 sequence (DNA): TGTGCCAGCAGCTTAGAAGGGTGGCAGTACTTC. Supplemented by reference TRBV7-9 and TRBJ2-5, the full variable domain reads DTGVSQNPRHKITKRGQNVTFRCDPISEHNRLYWYRQTLGQGPEFLTYFQNEAQLEKSRLLSDRFSAERPKGSFSTLEIQRTEQGDSAMYLCASSLEGWQYFGPGTRLLVL.

This chain links TRBV5-6 with TRBJ2-7; maybe TRBD1 (6 bases). This CDR3 is built from 12 residues. Germline V gene data show CDR1 as SGHDT and CDR2 as YYEEEE. Trimming shortened V by 2 bases and J by 7 bases, and 10 bases separated the two germline ends. In nucleotides, the CDR3 is TGTGCCAGCAGCTTAGGGGGTTGGGAGCAGTACTTC. Translated: CASSLGGWEQYF.

The chain joins TRBV7-9 to TRBJ2-1; the match to TRBD1 covers 7 bases. Per germline, CDR1 SEHNR and CDR2 FQNEAQ (reference sequence). The CDR3 runs to 15 residues. Losses at the gene ends were 5 bases for V and 2 bases for J; bases not matched to a gene: 6. The CDR3 loop reads CASSPPGGPYNEQFF. DNA of the CDR3: TGTGCCAGCAGCCCCCCAGGGGGACCCTACAATGAGCAGTTCTTC.

V and J are TRBV29-1 and TRBJ1-1; D is perhaps TRBD1 (6 bases). V lost 2 bases to trimming and J lost 11 bases, with 12 bases between them. This CDR3 is 11 amino acids long. Per the germline V gene, CDR1 is SQVTM and CDR2 is ANQGSEA. The CDR3 DNA is TGCAGCGTTGAAATTAACAGGGCCGCTTTCTTT. It yields the protein CSVEINRAAFF.

This chain links TRBV12-5 with TRBJ1-1, with TRBD1 matching 7 bases. This CDR3 region has 15 residues. The V and J ends lost 6 bases and 4 bases, in that order; junction bases with no gene match: 11. The germline V gene encodes CDR1 LGHNT and CDR2 FRNRAP. Here the CDR3 reads CASGDYQGGATEAFF. The CDR3 coding sequence is TGTGCTAGTGGAGATTATCAGGGGGGGGCCACTGAAGCTTTCTTT.

The rearrangement joins TRBV5-1 to TRBJ2-1; the D gene is possibly TRBD2 (6 bases). Germline V gene data show CDR1 as SGHRS and CDR2 as YFSETQ. Deletions cut 0 bases from V and 7 bases from J, with 17 bases between. CDR3 length: 16 residues. In DNA, the CDR3 is TGCGCCAGCAGCTTGGCTATGCGGGGCCGGGGAAATGAGCAGTTCTTC. It yields the protein CASSLAMRGRGNEQFF. Based on the CDR3 plus reference TRBV5-1 and TRBJ2-1, the full variable domain is KAGVTQTPRYLIKTRGQQVTLSCSPISGHRSVSWYQQTPGQGLQFLFEYFSETQRNKGNFPGRFSGRQFSNSRSEMNVSTLELGDSALYLCASSLAMRGRGNEQFFGPGTRLTVL.

The V call is TRBV4-1, the J call TRBJ2-7; TRBD2 aligns across 8 bases. This CDR3 is built from 14 residues. V shed 4 bases, J shed 5 bases, and the junction held 7 bases outside the gene matches. CDR1 and CDR2 from the germline V gene are MGHRA and YSYEKL. The CDR3 loop reads CASSRAGTSDEQYF. The DNA of the CDR3 is TGCGCCAGCAGCCGCGCCGGGACTAGTGACGAGCAGTACTTC.

The chain uses TRBV10-3 and TRBJ2-7, with D perhaps TRBD1 (5 bases). This CDR3 region has 12 residues. V lost 2 bases and J 8 bases, leaving 10 bases between the germline ends. The germline V gene has CDR1 ENHRY and CDR2 SYGVKD. CDR3 nucleotide sequence: TGTGCCATCAGTGAGGACAGATACAAGCAGTACTTC. Residues: CAISEDRYKQYF.

The genes are TRBV2 and TRBJ2-7; 8 nucleotides agree with TRBD1. CDR1 SNHLY and CDR2 FYNNEI come from the germline V gene. This CDR3 spans 15 amino acids. V trimming: 8 bases; J trimming: 0 bases; junction bases outside the gene matches: 9. CDR3 amino acids: CASDRATGGSYEQYF. CDR3 nucleotide sequence: TGTGCCAGCGACCGAGCCACAGGGGGCTCCTACGAGCAGTACTTC. Full variable domain (outside the CDR3, taken from reference TRBV2 and TRBJ2-7): EPEVTQTPSHQVTQMGQEVILRCVPISNHLYFYWYRQILGQKVEFLVSFYNNEISEKSEIFDDQFSVERPDGSNFTLKIRSTKLEDSAMYFCASDRATGGSYEQYFGPGTRLTVT.

This chain joins TRBV5-6 and TRBJ2-1, with 7 nucleotides matching TRBD1. Germline V lookup: CDR1 SGHDT, CDR2 YYEEEE. The V segment lost 6 bases and the J segment 9 bases; nucleotides outside the gene matches: 12. The CDR3 has 14 amino acids. The CDR3, as DNA: TGTGCCAGCACCCCTGGACAGGTTGTAGGTGAGCAGTTCTTC. Residues: CASTPGQVVGEQFF.

The rearrangement links TRBV28 to TRBJ1-6; tentatively, D is TRBD1 (5 bases). Germline V gives CDR1 MDHEN, CDR2 SYDVKM. CDR3 length: 15 residues. The ends were cut back, 7 bases at V and 9 bases at J, with 19 bases in the middle. The chain's CDR3 is CASTLGEGYRSPLHF. The CDR3 DNA reads as TGTGCCAGCACTTTGGGGGAAGGCTACCGTTCACCCCTCCACTTT.

The V gene is TRBV14, the J gene TRBJ2-5, with TRBD2 identical over 8 bases. The closer fit of TRBJ2-7 to the DNA end suggests the J call may be wrong. This CDR3 is 16 amino acids long. Germline V gene sequence: CDR1 SGHDN, CDR2 FVKESK. DNA of the CDR3: TGTGCCAGCAGGCCTAAGAGCGGGACTAGCTCCTACGAGCAGTACTTC. As protein: CASRPKSGTSSYEQYF.

The chain is built from TRBV7-9 and TRBJ2-6; D may be TRBD1 (5 bases). CDR1 is SEHNR, CDR2 FQNEAQ, per germline (reference sequence). The length of the CDR3 is 17 residues. V was pared by 4 bases and J by 0 bases, with 13 bases between. CDR3 in DNA: TGTGCCAGCAGCTCCACGAGACAGACCTCTGGGGCCAACGTCCTGACTTTC. Amino acid sequence: CASSSTRQTSGANVLTF. Filled out from reference TRBV7-9 and TRBJ2-6, the complete variable domain reads DTGVSQNPRHKITKRGQNVTFRCDPISEHNRLYWYRQTLGQGPEFLTYFQNEAQLEKSRLLSDRFSAERPKGSFSTLEIQRTEQGDSAMYLCASSSTRQTSGANVLTFGAGSRLTVL.

This chain joins TRBV5-1 and TRBJ2-4; perhaps TRBD2 as D (5 bases). Germline V gene lookup returns CDR1 SGHRS and CDR2 YFSETQ. The CDR3 length is 14 residues. The ends were cut back, 2 bases at V and 7 bases at J, with 13 bases in the middle. CDR3 in DNA: TGCGCCAGCAGCTTCGGGATCGGGTTGAACATTCAGTACTTC. Protein sequence: CASSFGIGLNIQYF.

This clone was seen just once. The chain has TRBV28 and TRBJ2-3, with TRBD2 matching 13 bases. The CDR3 consists of 16 residues. With 3 bases clipped from V and 6 bases from J, the junction kept 6 bases outside the gene matches. The germline V gene encodes CDR1 MDHEN and CDR2 SYDVKM. CDR3 amino acids: CASSFPTSGRLDTQYF. Written as DNA, the CDR3 is TGTGCCAGCAGTTTCCCGACTAGCGGGAGGTTGGATACGCAGTATTTT. Looking up the rest from reference TRBV28 and TRBJ2-3 gives the full variable domain: DVKVTQSSRYLVKRTGEKVFLECVQDMDHENMFWYRQDPGLGLRLIYFSYDVKMKEKGDIPEGYSVSREKKERFSLILESASTNQTSMYLCASSFPTSGRLDTQYFGPGTRLTVL.

The sample holds one count of this clone. The rearrangement uses TRBV6-1 and TRBJ2-2; D possibly uses TRBD1 or TRBD2 (5 bases each). V shed 0 bases and J shed 8 bases, with 10 bases lying between them. Germline values: CDR1 MNHNS, CDR2 SASEGT. This CDR3 has 14 amino acids. As DNA, the CDR3 is TGTGCCAGCAGTGAAGCGAGGGGCTGGGGGGAGCTGTTTTTT. Translated: CASSEARGWGELFF.

The chain recombines TRBV19 with TRBJ2-7; either TRBD1 or TRBD2 may fit D (5 bases each). V lost 9 bases to trimming and J lost 0 bases, with 12 bases between them. The CDR3 covers 13 residues. CDR1 and CDR2 (germline): LNHDA, SQIVND (reference sequence). CDR3 sequence reads: CASAGTHSYEQYF. DNA of the CDR3: TGTGCCAGCGCCGGGACCCACTCCTACGAGCAGTACTTC.

The chain has TRBV6-6 and TRBJ2-2, with a tentative D call TRBD2 (5 bases). This CDR3 spans 16 amino acids. The germline V gene encodes CDR1 MNHNY and CDR2 SVGAGI (reference sequence). Trimming removed 0 bases at V and 0 bases at J, with 8 bases between. The CDR3 nucleotides are TGTGCCAGCAGTTACTCAGCGGCTACGAACACCGGGGAGCTGTTTTTT. Its protein product is CASSYSAATNTGELFF.

The chain has TRBV15 and TRBJ2-7; D perhaps matches TRBD1 (6 bases). The CDR3 is 12 residues long. Germline V gene sequence: CDR1 LNHNV, CDR2 YYDKDF (reference sequence). V was clipped by 8 bases and J by 7 bases, with 15 bases between them. The CDR3 sequence is CATGTNLWEQYF. CDR3 nucleotide sequence: TGTGCCACCGGGACAAATTTGTGGGAGCAGTACTTC. The variable domain in full, completed from reference TRBV15 and TRBJ2-7, reads DAMVIQNPRYQVTQFGKPVTLSCSQTLNHNVMYWYQQKSSQAPKLLFHYYDKDFNNEADTPDNFQSRRPNTSFCFLDIRSPGLGDTAMYLCATGTNLWEQYFGPGTRLTVT.

The rearrangement joins TRBV7-9 to TRBJ2-1; 8 positions match TRBD1. The CDR3 runs 12 residues. J gave up 6 bases and V 7 bases, and 2 bases lay outside the gene matches. Germline-derived CDR1 and CDR2 are SEHNR and FQNEAQ (reference sequence). This CDR3 reads CASTQGANEQFF. The CDR3 region has the DNA TGTGCCAGCACCCAGGGGGCCAATGAGCAGTTCTTC. The variable domain in full, with the rest retrieved from reference TRBV7-9 and TRBJ2-1, is DTGVSQNPRHKITKRGQNVTFRCDPISEHNRLYWYRQTLGQGPEFLTYFQNEAQLEKSRLLSDRFSAERPKGSFSTLEIQRTEQGDSAMYLCASTQGANEQFFGPGTRLTVL.

This chain links TRBV9 with TRBJ1-4; TRBD1 aligns across 7 bases. CDR3 size: 15 residues. Losses at the gene ends were 0 bases for V and 7 bases for J; bases not matched to a gene: 6. Germline CDR1 reads SGDLS; CDR2 reads YYNGEE. The CDR3 spells CASSVAGDSIEKLFF. The CDR3 DNA sequence: TGTGCCAGCAGCGTAGCCGGGGACAGTATTGAAAAACTGTTTTTT.

The rearrangement links TRBV2 to TRBJ2-7; D not certain. This CDR3 is built from 14 residues. V was shortened by 7 bases and J by 0 bases, with 13 bases between the two germline ends. Per germline, CDR1 SNHLY and CDR2 FYNNEI. CDR3 loop: CASKEAPSSYEQYF. CDR3 DNA sequence: TGTGCCAGCAAAGAAGCGCCAAGCTCCTACGAGCAGTACTTC.

This clone came up a few times. J is TRBJ2-5 and V is TRBV7-9, with TRBD1 matching 7 bases. The trim removed 2 bases at V and 1 base at J, leaving 4 bases unmatched. Germline CDR1 reads SEHNR; CDR2 reads FQNEAQ (reference sequence). The CDR3 loop spans 15 amino acids. The CDR3 loop is CASSLRQGIQETQYF. The CDR3 DNA reads as TGTGCCAGCAGCTTAAGACAGGGCATCCAAGAGACCCAGTACTTC. The full variable domain, with the rest looked up from reference TRBV7-9 and TRBJ2-5, is DTGVSQNPRHKITKRGQNVTFRCDPISEHNRLYWYRQTLGQGPEFLTYFQNEAQLEKSRLLSDRFSAERPKGSFSTLEIQRTEQGDSAMYLCASSLRQGIQETQYFGPGTRLLVL.

The V and J genes are TRBV7-8 and TRBJ2-7; 8 positions match TRBD2. With V trimmed by 9 bases and J by 5 bases, 9 bases remained unmatched. The V gene's germline CDR1 is SGHVS and CDR2 FQNEAQ. The CDR3 extends over 13 amino acids. CDR3 in DNA: TGTGCCAGTTTGTTGACTAGCGAGGACGAGCAGTACTTC. This gives the protein CASLLTSEDEQYF.